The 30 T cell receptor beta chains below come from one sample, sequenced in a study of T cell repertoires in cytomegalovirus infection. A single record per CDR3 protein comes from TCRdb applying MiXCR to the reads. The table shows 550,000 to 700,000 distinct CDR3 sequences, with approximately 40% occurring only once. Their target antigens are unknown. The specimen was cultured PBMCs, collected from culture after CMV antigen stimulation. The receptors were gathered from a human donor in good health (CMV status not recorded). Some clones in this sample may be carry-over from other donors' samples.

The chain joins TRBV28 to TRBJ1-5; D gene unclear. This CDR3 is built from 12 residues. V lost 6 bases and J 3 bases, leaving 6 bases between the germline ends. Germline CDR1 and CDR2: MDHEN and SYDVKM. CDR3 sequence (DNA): TGTGCCAGCAGACACCCCAATCAGCCCCAGCATTTT. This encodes CASRHPNQPQHF.

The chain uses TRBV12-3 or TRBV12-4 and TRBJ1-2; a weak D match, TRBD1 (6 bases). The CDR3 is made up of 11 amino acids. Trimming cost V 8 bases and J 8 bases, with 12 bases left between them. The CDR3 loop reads CASWGHGGYTF. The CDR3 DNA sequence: TGTGCCAGCTGGGGACACGGCGGCTACACCTTC.

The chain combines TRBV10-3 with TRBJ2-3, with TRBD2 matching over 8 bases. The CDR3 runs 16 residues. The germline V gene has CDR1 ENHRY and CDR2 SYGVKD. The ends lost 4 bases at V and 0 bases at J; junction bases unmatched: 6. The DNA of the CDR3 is TGTGCCATCAGTGTTGCCGGGGGGGCAAGCACAGATACGCAGTATTTT. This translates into CAISVAGGASTDTQYF.

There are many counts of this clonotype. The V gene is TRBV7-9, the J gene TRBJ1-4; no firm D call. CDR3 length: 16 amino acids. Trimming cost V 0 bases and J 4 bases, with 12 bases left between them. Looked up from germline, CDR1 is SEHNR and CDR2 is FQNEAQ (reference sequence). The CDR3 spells CASSLAESDYNEKLFF. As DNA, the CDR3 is TGTGCCAGCAGCTTAGCGGAGTCAGACTATAATGAAAAACTGTTTTTT.

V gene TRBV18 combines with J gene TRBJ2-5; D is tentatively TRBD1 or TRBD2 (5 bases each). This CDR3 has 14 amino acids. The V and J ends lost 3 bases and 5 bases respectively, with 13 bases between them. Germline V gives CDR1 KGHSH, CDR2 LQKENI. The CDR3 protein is CASSPAGARETQYF. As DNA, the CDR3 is TGTGCCAGCTCACCGGCCGGGGCCCGGGAGACCCAGTACTTC.

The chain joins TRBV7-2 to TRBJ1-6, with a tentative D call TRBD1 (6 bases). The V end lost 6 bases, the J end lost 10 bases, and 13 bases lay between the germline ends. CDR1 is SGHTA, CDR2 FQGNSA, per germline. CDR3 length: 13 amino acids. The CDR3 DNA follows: TGTGCCAGCAGACGACAGGTAGAATCACCCCTCCACTTT. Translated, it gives CASRRQVESPLHF.

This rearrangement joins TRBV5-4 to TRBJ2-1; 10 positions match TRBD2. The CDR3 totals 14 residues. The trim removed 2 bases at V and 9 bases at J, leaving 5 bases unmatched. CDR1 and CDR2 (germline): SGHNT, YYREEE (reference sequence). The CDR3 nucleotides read TGTGCCAGCAGCTTCAGCGGGAGGGGTAGTGAGCAGTTCTTC. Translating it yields CASSFSGRGSEQFF.

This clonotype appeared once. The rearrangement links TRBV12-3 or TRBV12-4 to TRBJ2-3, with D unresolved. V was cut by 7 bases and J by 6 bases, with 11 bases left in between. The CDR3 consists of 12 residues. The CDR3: CASKSVRDTQYF. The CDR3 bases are TGTGCCAGCAAGTCGGTTCGGGATACGCAGTATTTT.

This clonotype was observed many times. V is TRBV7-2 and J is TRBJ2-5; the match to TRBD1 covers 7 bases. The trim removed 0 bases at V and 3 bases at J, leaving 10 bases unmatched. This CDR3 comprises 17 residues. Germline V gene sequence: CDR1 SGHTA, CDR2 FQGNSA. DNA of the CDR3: TGTGCCAGCAGCTTAGCGCTAAGACAGGGAGTAAAAGAGACCCAGTACTTC. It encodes CASSLALRQGVKETQYF. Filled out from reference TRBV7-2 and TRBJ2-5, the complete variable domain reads GAGVSQSPSNKVTEKGKDVELRCDPISGHTALYWYRQSLGQGLEFLIYFQGNSAPDKSGLPSDRFSAERTGGSVSTLTIQRTQQEDSAVYLCASSLALRQGVKETQYFGPGTRLLVL.

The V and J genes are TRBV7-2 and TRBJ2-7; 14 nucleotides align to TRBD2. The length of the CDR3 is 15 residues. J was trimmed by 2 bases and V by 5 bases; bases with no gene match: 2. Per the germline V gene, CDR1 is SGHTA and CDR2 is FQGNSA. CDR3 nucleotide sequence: TGTGCCAGCAGCCGGACTAGCGGGAGGACCTACGAGCAGTACTTC. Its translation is CASSRTSGRTYEQYF.

The CDR3 loop reads CASSPGTGGKTNEKLFF. CDR3 sequence (DNA): TGTGCCAGCAGCCCCGGGACAGGGGGAAAAACTAATGAAAAACTGTTTTTT. The chain recombines TRBV7-9 with TRBJ1-4; 11 positions match TRBD1. This CDR3 region has 17 residues. Looked up from germline, CDR1 is SEHNR and CDR2 is FQNEAQ (reference sequence). J was trimmed by 1 base and V by 5 bases; bases with no gene match: 6.

Here the CDR3 reads CASGPGPEKLFF. CDR3 coding DNA: TGTGCCAGCGGACCGGGGCCGGAAAAACTGTTTTTT. J is TRBJ1-4 and V is TRBV2, with a weak D call TRBD1 (5 bases). Germline CDR1 reads SNHLY; CDR2 reads FYNNEI. This CDR3 region has 12 residues. Trimming removed 8 bases from V and 8 bases from J, with 12 bases in between.

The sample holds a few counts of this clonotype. The CDR3 here is CASTPGTSKGGTEAFF. The CDR3 bases are TGTGCCAGCACCCCAGGGACTTCAAAGGGTGGCACTGAAGCTTTCTTT. V and J are TRBV12-3 or TRBV12-4 and TRBJ1-1, with D tentatively TRBD1 (5 bases). The CDR3 is 16 residues long. V dropped 7 bases and J dropped 4 bases, with 22 bases sitting between them.

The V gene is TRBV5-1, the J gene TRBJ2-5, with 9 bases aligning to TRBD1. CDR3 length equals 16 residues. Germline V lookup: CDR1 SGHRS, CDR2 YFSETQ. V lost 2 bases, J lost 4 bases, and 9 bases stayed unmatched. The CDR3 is CASSFSPQGAGETQYF. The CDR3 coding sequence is TGCGCCAGCAGCTTTAGCCCACAGGGGGCCGGAGAGACCCAGTACTTC. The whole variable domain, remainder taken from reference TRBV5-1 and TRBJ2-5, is KAGVTQTPRYLIKTRGQQVTLSCSPISGHRSVSWYQQTPGQGLQFLFEYFSETQRNKGNFPGRFSGRQFSNSRSEMNVSTLELGDSALYLCASSFSPQGAGETQYFGPGTRLLVL.

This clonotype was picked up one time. Written as DNA, the CDR3 is TGTGCCAGCAGCACGAGACAGGGTAGCGACGAGCAGTACTTC. Amino acids: CASSTRQGSDEQYF. The chain recombines TRBV12-3 or TRBV12-4 with TRBJ2-7; 7 bases fit TRBD1. Unmatched junction bases numbered 10, after V lost 6 bases and J lost 5 bases. The CDR3 length is 14 residues.

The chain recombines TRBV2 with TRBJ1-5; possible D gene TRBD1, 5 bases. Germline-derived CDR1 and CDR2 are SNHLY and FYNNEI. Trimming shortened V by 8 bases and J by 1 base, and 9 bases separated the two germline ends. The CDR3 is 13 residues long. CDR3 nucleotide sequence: TGTGCCAGCGGGGGTGAGAGCAATCAGCCCCAGCATTTT. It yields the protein CASGGESNQPQHF.

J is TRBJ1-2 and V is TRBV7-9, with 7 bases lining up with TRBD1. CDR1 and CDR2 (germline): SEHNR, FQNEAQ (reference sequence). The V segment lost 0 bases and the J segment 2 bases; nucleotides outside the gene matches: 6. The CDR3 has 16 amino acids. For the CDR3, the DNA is TGTGCCAGCAGCTTAGCTCGACAGGGATCAAACTATGGCTACACCTTC. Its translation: CASSLARQGSNYGYTF. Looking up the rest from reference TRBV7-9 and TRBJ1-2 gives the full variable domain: DTGVSQNPRHKITKRGQNVTFRCDPISEHNRLYWYRQTLGQGPEFLTYFQNEAQLEKSRLLSDRFSAERPKGSFSTLEIQRTEQGDSAMYLCASSLARQGSNYGYTFGSGTRLTVV.

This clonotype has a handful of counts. CDR3 loop: CASSTRTGERAEAFF. The CDR3 DNA sequence: TGTGCCAGCAGTACACGGACAGGGGAGAGGGCTGAAGCTTTCTTT. This chain uses TRBV12-3 or TRBV12-4 with TRBJ1-1; 9 bases map to TRBD1. The CDR3 is made up of 15 amino acids. Trimming removed 5 bases from V and 6 bases from J; junction bases left unmatched: 10.

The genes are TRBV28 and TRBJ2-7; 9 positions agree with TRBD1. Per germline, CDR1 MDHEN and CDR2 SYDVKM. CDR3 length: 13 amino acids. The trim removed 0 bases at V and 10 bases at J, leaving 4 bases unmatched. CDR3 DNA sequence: TGTGCCAGCAGTTTATGGGGACAGGGAATACAGTACTTC. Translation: CASSLWGQGIQYF.

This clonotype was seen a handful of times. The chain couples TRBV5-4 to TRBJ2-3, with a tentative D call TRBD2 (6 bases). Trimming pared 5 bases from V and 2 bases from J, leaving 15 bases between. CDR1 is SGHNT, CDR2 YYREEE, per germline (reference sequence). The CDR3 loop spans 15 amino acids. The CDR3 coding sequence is TGTGCCAGCAGTCTTGCGGGACTCCACACAGATACGCAGTATTTT. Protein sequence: CASSLAGLHTDTQYF.

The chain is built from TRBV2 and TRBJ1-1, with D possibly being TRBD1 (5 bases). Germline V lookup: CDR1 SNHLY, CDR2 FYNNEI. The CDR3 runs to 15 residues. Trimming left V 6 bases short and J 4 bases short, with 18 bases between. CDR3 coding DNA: TGTGCCAGCAGACCAGAACAGGAGATCTTCACTGAAGCTTTCTTT. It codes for CASRPEQEIFTEAFF.

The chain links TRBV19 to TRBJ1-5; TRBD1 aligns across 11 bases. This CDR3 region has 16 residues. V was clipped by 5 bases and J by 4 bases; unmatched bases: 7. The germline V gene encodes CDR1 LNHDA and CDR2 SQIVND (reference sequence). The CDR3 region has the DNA TGTGCCAGTAGTGACACCGGGACAGGGGGGAATCAGCCCCAGCATTTT. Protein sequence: CASSDTGTGGNQPQHF.

CDR3: CSARIVQESYNEQFF. As DNA, the CDR3 is TGCAGTGCTAGAATTGTGCAGGAATCCTACAATGAGCAGTTCTTC. V gene TRBV20-1 combines with J gene TRBJ2-1; D uncertain. Germline lookup yields CDR1 DFQATT and CDR2 SNEGSKA (reference sequence). The ends were cut back, 2 bases at V and 1 base at J, with 12 bases in the middle. This CDR3 has 15 amino acids.

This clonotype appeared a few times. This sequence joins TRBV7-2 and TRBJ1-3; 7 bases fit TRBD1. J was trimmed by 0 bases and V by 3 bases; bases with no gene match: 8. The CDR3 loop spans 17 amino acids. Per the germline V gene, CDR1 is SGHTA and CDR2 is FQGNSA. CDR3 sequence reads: CASSFAGTASSGNTIYF. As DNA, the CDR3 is TGTGCCAGCAGCTTCGCCGGGACAGCGAGCTCTGGAAACACCATATATTTT.

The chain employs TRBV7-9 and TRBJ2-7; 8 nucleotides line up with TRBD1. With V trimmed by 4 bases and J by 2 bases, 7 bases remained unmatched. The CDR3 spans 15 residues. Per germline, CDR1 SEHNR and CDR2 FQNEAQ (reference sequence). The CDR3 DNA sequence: TGTGCCAGCAGCTCTCGGACAGGGACCCCCTACGAGCAGTACTTC. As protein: CASSSRTGTPYEQYF.

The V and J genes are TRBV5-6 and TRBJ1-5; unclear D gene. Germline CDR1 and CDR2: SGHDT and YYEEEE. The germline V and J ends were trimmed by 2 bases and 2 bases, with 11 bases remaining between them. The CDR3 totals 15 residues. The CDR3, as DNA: TGTGCCAGCAGCTTTGGTGTTATCGGCAATCAGCCCCAGCATTTT. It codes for CASSFGVIGNQPQHF.

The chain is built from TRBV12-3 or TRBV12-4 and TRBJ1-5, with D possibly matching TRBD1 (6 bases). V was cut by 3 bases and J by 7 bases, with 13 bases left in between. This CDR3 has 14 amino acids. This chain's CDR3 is CASSFMGARQPQHF. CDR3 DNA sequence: TGTGCCAGCAGTTTTATGGGGGCTCGGCAGCCCCAGCATTTT.

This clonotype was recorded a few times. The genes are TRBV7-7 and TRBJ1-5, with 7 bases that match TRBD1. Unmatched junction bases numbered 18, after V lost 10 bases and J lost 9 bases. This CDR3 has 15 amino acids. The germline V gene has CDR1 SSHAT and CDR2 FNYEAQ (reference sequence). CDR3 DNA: TGTGCCACCGAGACAGGGCTCCCTCGGGGAGGGCCCCAGCATTTT. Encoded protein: CATETGLPRGGPQHF.

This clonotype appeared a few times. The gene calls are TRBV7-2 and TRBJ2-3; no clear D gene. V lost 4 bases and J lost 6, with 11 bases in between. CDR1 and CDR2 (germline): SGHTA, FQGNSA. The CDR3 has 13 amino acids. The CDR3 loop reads CASSSLTGDTQYF. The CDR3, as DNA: TGTGCCAGCAGCTCGCTTACCGGGGATACGCAGTATTTT.

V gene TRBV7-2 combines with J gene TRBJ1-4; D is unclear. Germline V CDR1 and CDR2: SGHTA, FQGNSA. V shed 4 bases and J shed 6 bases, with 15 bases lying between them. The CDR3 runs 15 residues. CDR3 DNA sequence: TGTGCCAGCAGCTACGGACCGGGCGATCATGAAAAACTGTTTTTT. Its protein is CASSYGPGDHEKLFF.